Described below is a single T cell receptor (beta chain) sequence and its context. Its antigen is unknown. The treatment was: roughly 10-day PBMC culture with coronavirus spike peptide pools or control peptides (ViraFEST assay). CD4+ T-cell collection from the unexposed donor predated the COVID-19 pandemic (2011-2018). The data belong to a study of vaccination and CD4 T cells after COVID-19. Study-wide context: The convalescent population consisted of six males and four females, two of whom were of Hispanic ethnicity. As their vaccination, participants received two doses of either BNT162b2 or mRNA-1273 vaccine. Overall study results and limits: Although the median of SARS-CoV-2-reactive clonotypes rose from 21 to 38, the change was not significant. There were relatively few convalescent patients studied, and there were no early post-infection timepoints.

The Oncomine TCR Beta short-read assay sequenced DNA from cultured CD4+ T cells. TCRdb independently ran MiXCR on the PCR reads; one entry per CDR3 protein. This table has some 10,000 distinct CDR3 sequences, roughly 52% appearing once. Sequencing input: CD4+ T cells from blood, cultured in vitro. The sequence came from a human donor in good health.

The CDR3: CASRPSGGRGITEAFF. The CDR3 nucleotides are TGTGCCAGCAGACCCAGCGGGGGGCGAGGTATCACTGAAGCTTTCTTT. This chain connects TRBV6-2 or TRBV6-3 to TRBJ1-1, with D tentatively TRBD1 (6 bases). V shed 6 bases and J shed 4 bases, with 21 bases lying between them. Looked up from germline, CDR1 is MNHEY and CDR2 is SVGEGT. This CDR3 contains 16 residues.